This note documents a single TCR beta chain sequence. The target antigen is unknown. This entry belongs to a study of graft-versus-host responses after intestinal transplantation. Study-wide context: After anti-thymocyte globulin induction, recipients took tacrolimus and steroids for three to four years.

Repertoires were generated with immunoSEQ multiplex PCR, while TCRdb's copy carries only in-frame clones and drops some. The sample has around 100,000 clones; around nine tenths are singletons. The CDR3 is 15 amino acids. Trimming took off 4 bases at V and 5 bases at J, with 17 bases between the two ends. Germline V lookup: CDR1 MNHNY, CDR2 SVGAGI (reference sequence). Regarding the study as a whole: HvG clone declines early post-transplant were associated with peak circulating GvH levels.

The specimen comprised unstimulated CD4+ T cells sorted from spleen or lymph node cells, sampled before transplant. The sequence was collected from a human donor who was the organ donor for an intestinal transplant. The chain employs TRBV6-6 and TRBJ1-1, with TRBD1 as a possible D gene (5 bases). DNA of the CDR3: TGTGCCAGCAGTTCCTCCGGGACCCCGTGGACTGAAGCTTTCTTT. This codes for CASSSSGTPWTEAFF.